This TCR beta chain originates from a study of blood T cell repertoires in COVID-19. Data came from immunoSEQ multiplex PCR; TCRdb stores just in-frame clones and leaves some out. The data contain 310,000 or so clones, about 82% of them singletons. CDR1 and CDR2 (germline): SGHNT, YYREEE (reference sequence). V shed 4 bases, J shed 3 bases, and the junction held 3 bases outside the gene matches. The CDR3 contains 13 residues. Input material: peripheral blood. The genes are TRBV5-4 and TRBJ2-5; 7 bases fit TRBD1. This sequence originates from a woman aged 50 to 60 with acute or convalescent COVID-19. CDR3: CASSRDSEETQYF. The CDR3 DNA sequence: TGTGCCAGCAGCCGGGACAGCGAAGAGACCCAGTACTTC.